A single sample is the source of the 21 T cell receptor beta chains below, sequenced in a study of blood T cell repertoires in COVID-19 (dated by TCRdb to 2020 to 2022). The method was the immunoSEQ multiplex PCR assay. TCRdb holds this immuneACCESS table with in-frame rearrangements only. Some clones are missing; in checked studies, unresolved V genes explain under half, and the rest has no known cause. The sample table contains roughly 220,000 clones; only one count was recorded for around 86% of them. The ten largest make up 3% to 3.5% of the sample. Specimen: peripheral blood. The origin of the receptors is a man aged 60 to 69 with acute or convalescent COVID-19.

This chain links TRBV28 with TRBJ2-7; TRBD1 agrees at 7 bases. This CDR3 contains 17 residues. Germline V CDR1 and CDR2: MDHEN, SYDVKM. Trimming at V came to 3 bases and at J to 0 bases, leaving 11 bases not matched to a gene. CDR3 bases: TGTGCCAGCAGTTTGCCCCGGGACAGCTTTCTCTCCTACGAGCAGTACTTC. Its protein product is CASSLPRDSFLSYEQYF.

The genes are TRBV5-1 and TRBJ1-1; possible D gene TRBD1, 5 bases. The CDR3 sequence is 15 residues long. Germline V lookup: CDR1 SGHRS, CDR2 YFSETQ. V lost 0 bases to trimming and J lost 2 bases, with 11 bases between them. DNA of the CDR3: TGCGCCAGCAGCTTGGGGGCAGGGATAAACACTGAAGCTTTCTTT. Protein product: CASSLGAGINTEAFF.

The CDR3 bases are TGCGCCAGCAGCCCAGGGGAGACAGGCAACTCTGGGGCCAACGTCCTGACTTTC. As protein: CASSPGETGNSGANVLTF. The J gene is TRBJ2-6, the V gene TRBV10-1; D might be TRBD1 (6 bases). V lost 6 bases to trimming and J lost 0 bases, with 18 bases between them. The germline V gene has CDR1 WNHNN and CDR2 SYGVQD (reference sequence). The CDR3 consists of 18 residues.

The chain uses TRBV28 and TRBJ2-7; D unresolved. V was cut by 2 bases and J by 6 bases, with 5 bases left in between. This CDR3 is 11 amino acids long. Germline V gene data show CDR1 as MDHEN and CDR2 as SYDVKM. CDR3 nucleotides: TGTGCCAGCAGTTTACTCCGCGAGCAGTACTTC. It specifies CASSLLREQYF.

The CDR3 DNA is TGTGCCAGCAGTCTACGAGCGTCCGGCGCAGATACGCAGTATTTT. Translation: CASSLRASGADTQYF. The chain recombines TRBV2 with TRBJ2-3; D call uncertain. Germline assignment: CDR1 SNHLY and CDR2 FYNNEI. The V gene lost 5 bases and the J gene lost 4 bases, with 16 bases spanning the gap. This CDR3 has 15 amino acids.

The chain joins TRBV9 to TRBJ1-6; D remains ambiguous. The CDR3 totals 15 residues. The germline CDR1 and CDR2 sequences are SGDLS and YYNGEE. Trimming removed 4 bases at V and 6 bases at J, with 14 bases between. The CDR3 region is CASSPTAGGNSPLHF. In nucleotides, the CDR3 is TGTGCCAGCAGCCCCACTGCGGGCGGTAATTCACCCCTCCACTTT. The variable domain in full, with the rest retrieved from reference TRBV9 and TRBJ1-6, is DSGVTQTPKHLITATGQRVTLRCSPRSGDLSVYWYQQSLDQGLQFLIQYYNGEERAKGNILERFSAQQFPDLHSELNLSSLELGDSALYFCASSPTAGGNSPLHFGNGTRLTVT.

The CDR3 coding sequence is TGTGCCAGCAGCTCGGGGGGCAGGGCGTCCACTGAAGCTTTCTTT. Translated, it gives CASSSGGRASTEAFF. V is TRBV7-8 and J is TRBJ1-1; D possibly corresponds to TRBD1 (6 bases). The CDR3 spans 15 residues. With 4 bases removed from V and 4 bases from J, the gap between germline ends came to 16 bases. CDR1 is SGHVS and CDR2 is FQNEAQ in the germline V gene.

This clone has only a few counts. The chain has TRBV5-6 and TRBJ1-2; a possible D gene is TRBD1 (5 bases). Trimming removed 3 bases from V and 4 bases from J, with 22 bases in between. CDR3 length equals 17 residues. Germline values: CDR1 SGHDT, CDR2 YYEEEE. The CDR3 DNA reads as TGTGCCAGCAGCTCCCGCAAAGGACATAACCCCTTCTATGGCTACACCTTC. Encoded protein: CASSSRKGHNPFYGYTF.

J is TRBJ1-1 and V is TRBV5-6, with a tentative D call TRBD1 (6 bases). This CDR3 is built from 15 residues. Germline V gene sequence: CDR1 SGHDT, CDR2 YYEEEE. V shed 4 bases and J shed 1 base, with 14 bases lying between them. Written as DNA, the CDR3 is TGTGCCAGCAGCACTACTCGACAGGCGAACACTGAAGCTTTCTTT. It is translated as CASSTTRQANTEAFF.

As concerns this clone: At one end, the junction sequence differs from germline, possibly due to a read error. The CDR3 DNA reads TGCGCCAGCAGCCAAGAAAAGCACCCTAATTATGGCTACACCTTC. Translated, it gives CASSQEKHPNYGYTF. The rearrangement uses TRBV4-1 and TRBJ1-2; D ambiguous. The CDR3 contains 15 residues. Germline-derived CDR1 and CDR2 are MGHRA and YSYEKL.

The V call is TRBV25-1, the J call TRBJ1-2, with D possibly being TRBD1 (5 bases). This CDR3 is 14 amino acids long. V was clipped by 1 base and J by 4 bases, with 10 bases between them. Germline-derived CDR1 and CDR2 are MGHDK and SYGVNS. CDR3 DNA: TGTGCCAGCAGTGAATCGGCAGGGCCCTATGGCTACACCTTC. Translated, it gives CASSESAGPYGYTF.

This chain links TRBV11-2 with TRBJ1-4, with 7 nucleotides matching TRBD1. The CDR3 totals 15 residues. After removal of 4 bases from V and 1 base from J, the junction contained 3 bases not matched to a gene. Germline-derived CDR1 and CDR2 are SGHAT and FQNNGV. In nucleotides, the CDR3 is TGTGCCAGCAGCTCACACAGGGGAACTAATGAAAAACTGTTTTTT. This sequence encodes CASSSHRGTNEKLFF.

The CDR3 protein is CASSPQGEGEKLFF. The DNA for the CDR3 is TGTGCCAGCAGCCCACAGGGGGAGGGAGAAAAACTGTTTTTT. The V and J genes are TRBV6-5 and TRBJ1-4; 8 bases fit TRBD1. This CDR3 is 14 amino acids long. V trimming: 6 bases; J trimming: 8 bases; junction bases outside the gene matches: 8. Germline CDR1 is MNHEY and CDR2 is SVGAGI.

The chain employs TRBV30 and TRBJ1-2; D unclear. The V and J ends lost 0 bases and 7 bases respectively, with 18 bases between them. Germline CDR1 reads GTSNPN; CDR2 reads SVGIG (reference sequence). The CDR3 spans 15 residues. CDR3 coding DNA: TGTGCCTGGAGTGTACGGCGGAGCCCTGATGGTGGCTACACCTTC. Amino acid sequence: CAWSVRRSPDGGYTF. The full variable domain, completed using reference TRBV30 and TRBJ1-2, is SQTIHQWPATLVQPVGSPLSLECTVEGTSNPNLYWYRQAAGRGLQLLFYSVGIGQISSEVPQNLSASRPQDRQFILSSKKLLLSDSGFYLCAWSVRRSPDGGYTFGSGTRLTVV.

The chain carries TRBV5-1 and TRBJ2-3, with 8 bases lining up with TRBD2. The CDR3 spans 16 residues. Looked up from germline, CDR1 is SGHRS and CDR2 is YFSETQ. Trimming removed 0 bases from V and 2 bases from J; junction bases left unmatched: 5. The CDR3 sequence: CASSLVTAGVTDTQYF. The CDR3 coding sequence is TGCGCCAGCAGCTTGGTAACAGCGGGGGTCACAGATACGCAGTATTTT.

About this clone itself: Just one base apart from a much larger clone, this may be a read error. The rearrangement uses TRBV6-2 or TRBV6-3 and TRBJ1-2; the D is unclear. The CDR3 is 17 residues long. Germline V CDR1 and CDR2: MNHEY, SVGEGT. The V and J ends lost 1 base and 0 bases respectively, with 15 bases between them. The CDR3, as DNA: TGTGCCAGCAGTTACTTGGCAAAGTTGCCCTCTAACTATGGCTACACCTTC. Protein product: CASSYLAKLPSNYGYTF.

This clone was detected a few times. This chain joins TRBV19 and TRBJ1-6, with TRBD1 identical over 8 bases. Looked up from germline, CDR1 is LNHDA and CDR2 is SQIVND (reference sequence). The CDR3 length is 14 residues. The V segment lost 5 bases and the J segment 10 bases; nucleotides outside the gene matches: 7. The CDR3 DNA sequence: TGTGCCAGTAGTGACGCAGGGGGCCGATCACCCCTCCACTTT. It specifies CASSDAGGRSPLHF.

This chain joins TRBV14 and TRBJ1-6, with D possibly matching TRBD1 (6 bases). Germline V gives CDR1 SGHDN, CDR2 FVKESK. This CDR3 region has 14 residues. V was pared by 7 bases and J by 6 bases, with 13 bases between. CDR3 coding DNA: TGTGCCAGCAACCCGACAGGAGGTAATTCACCCCTCCACTTT. It specifies CASNPTGGNSPLHF.

This clone was observed a few times. The rearrangement uses TRBV7-8 and TRBJ2-1; 7 nucleotides match TRBD2. The CDR3 contains 16 residues. Per germline, CDR1 SGHVS and CDR2 FQNEAQ. V was pared by 1 base and J by 1 base, with 4 bases of the junction left unmatched. The CDR3 loop reads CASSLGGRGSYNEQFF. In nucleotides, the CDR3 is TGTGCCAGCAGCTTAGGAGGGCGGGGGTCCTACAATGAGCAGTTCTTC.

This clone was seen once. V is TRBV18 and J is TRBJ2-6, with TRBD1 matching over 8 bases. J was trimmed by 1 base and V by 1 base; bases with no gene match: 3. Per germline, CDR1 KGHSH and CDR2 LQKENI. The CDR3 loop spans 17 amino acids. The CDR3 region is CASSPLTGESGANVLTF. CDR3 in DNA: TGTGCCAGCTCACCACTGACAGGGGAATCTGGGGCCAACGTCCTGACTTTC.

V usage is TRBV4-3 and J usage is TRBJ1-2; D is ambiguous. The CDR3 has 15 amino acids. V was pared by 5 bases and J by 3 bases, with 16 bases between. Looked up from germline, CDR1 is LGHNA and CDR2 is YSLEER. Here the CDR3 reads CASSGSRWRDYGYTF. The DNA for the CDR3 is TGCGCCAGCAGCGGTTCTCGGTGGAGGGACTATGGCTACACCTTC.